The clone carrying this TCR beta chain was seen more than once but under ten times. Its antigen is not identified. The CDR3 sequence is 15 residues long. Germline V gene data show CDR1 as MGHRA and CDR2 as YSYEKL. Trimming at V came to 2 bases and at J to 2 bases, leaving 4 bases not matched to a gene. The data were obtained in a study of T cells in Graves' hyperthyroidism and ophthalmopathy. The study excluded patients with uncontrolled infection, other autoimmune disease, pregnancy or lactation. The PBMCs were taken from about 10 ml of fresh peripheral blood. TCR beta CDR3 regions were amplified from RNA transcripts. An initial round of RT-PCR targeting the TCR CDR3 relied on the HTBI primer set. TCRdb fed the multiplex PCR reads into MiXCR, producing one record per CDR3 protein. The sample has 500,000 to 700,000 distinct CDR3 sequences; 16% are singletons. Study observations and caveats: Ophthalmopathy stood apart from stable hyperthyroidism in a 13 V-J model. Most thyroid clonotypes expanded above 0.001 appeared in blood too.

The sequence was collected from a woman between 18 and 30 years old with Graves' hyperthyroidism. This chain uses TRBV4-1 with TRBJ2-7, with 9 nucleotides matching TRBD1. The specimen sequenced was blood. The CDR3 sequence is CASSQTGQGTYEQYF. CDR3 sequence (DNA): TGCGCCAGCAGCCAAACGGGACAGGGCACCTACGAGCAGTACTTC.